These 3 T cell receptor beta chains share one sample of origin, sequenced in a study of blood T cells in healthy people across ages. Next came a second PCR, run for 7 to 11 cycles, which used a sample-barcoded 5' primer along with a J-beta primer mix. Each CDR3 protein gets one entry after TCRdb re-called the 5' RACE reads with MiXCR. The table lists about 1.7 million distinct CDR3 sequences, roughly 27% of them singletons. The sequenced sample consisted of blood. All receptors derive from a woman under 40 in good health.

This clonotype was seen only a few times. This chain uses TRBV20-1 with TRBJ1-4, with 7 bases fitting TRBD1. The CDR3 loop spans 14 amino acids. V dropped 2 bases and J dropped 5; count of bases not matched to a gene: 5. Germline loops: CDR1 DFQATT, CDR2 SNEGSKA (reference sequence). In DNA, the CDR3 is TGCAGTGCTAGACACAGGGGACACAATGAAAAACTGTTTTTT. Encoded protein: CSARHRGHNEKLFF.

The gene calls are TRBV28 and TRBJ1-5; possible D gene TRBD1, 5 bases. Per germline, CDR1 MDHEN and CDR2 SYDVKM. V lost 7 bases and J lost 0, with 13 bases in between. The CDR3 sequence is 15 residues long. The DNA of the CDR3 is TGTGCCAGCACCATCCCCGGGGGTAGCAATCAGCCCCAGCATTTT. Its translation: CASTIPGGSNQPQHF.

This clonotype was counted many times. The chain has TRBV29-1 and TRBJ1-2; no reliable D call. Per germline, CDR1 SQVTM and CDR2 ANQGSEA. This CDR3 has 12 amino acids. V was cut by 3 bases and J by 4 bases, with 9 bases left in between. CDR3 bases: TGCAGCGTTGATACAGATCTCTATGGCTACACCTTC. Translated: CSVDTDLYGYTF.